Below, one T cell receptor (beta chain) is given with its context. The antigen is not known. An end of the junction does not agree with germline; a read error may underlie this. The record originates from a study of CD8+CD57+ T cells in acquired aplastic anemia. Study-wide background: Sorted cells (CD4+ and CD8+) yielded DNA amounts that averaged about 3.1 ug.

An expansion of CD8+CD57+ cells by flow cytometry had been shown in patients chosen for sequencing. The diagnosis in all patients was severe acquired aplastic anemia. Genomic DNA templated the TCR beta VDJ and CDR3 profiling. TCRdb fed the reads into MiXCR, producing one record per CDR3 protein. The table shows 250,000 to 350,000 distinct CDR3 sequences, with 50% to 65% occurring only once. General study results and limits: Sharing between patients and controls was observed for some 27 CD8+ CDR3 sequences.

CDR3 size: 14 residues. Germline CDR1 SGHVS, CDR2 FQNEAQ. The chain uses TRBV7-8 and TRBJ1-5, with D possibly TRBD1 on 6 matching bases. Sequences were obtained from sorted CD4+, CD8+, or CD8+CD57+ T cells (not recorded which) from PBMCs. The clonotype comes from a human donor with aplastic anemia. Here the CDR3 DNA reads TGCGCCAGCAGCCCGTTGGGGGGCTATCAGCCCCAGCATTTT. Amino acids: CASSPLGGYQPQHF.